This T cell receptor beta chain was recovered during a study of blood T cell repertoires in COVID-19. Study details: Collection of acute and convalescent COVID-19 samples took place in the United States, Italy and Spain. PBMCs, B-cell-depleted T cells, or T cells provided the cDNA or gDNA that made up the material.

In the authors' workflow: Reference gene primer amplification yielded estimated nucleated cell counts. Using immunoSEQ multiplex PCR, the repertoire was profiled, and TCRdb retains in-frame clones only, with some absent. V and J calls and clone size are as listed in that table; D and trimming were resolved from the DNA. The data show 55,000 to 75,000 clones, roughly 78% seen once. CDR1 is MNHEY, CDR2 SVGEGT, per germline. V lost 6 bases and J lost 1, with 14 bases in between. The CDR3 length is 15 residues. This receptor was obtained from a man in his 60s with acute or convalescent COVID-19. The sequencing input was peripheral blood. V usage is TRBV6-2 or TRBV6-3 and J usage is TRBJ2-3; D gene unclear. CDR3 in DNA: TGTGCCAGCAGCCCCCGCGGCTTCGGCACAGATACGCAGTATTTT. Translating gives CASSPRGFGTDTQYF.